The T cell receptor beta chain under discussion was sequenced for a study of blood T cell repertoires in COVID-19. From germline, CDR1 is MNHEY and CDR2 SMNVEV (reference sequence). This CDR3 contains 18 residues. With 4 bases clipped from V and 3 bases from J, the junction kept 10 bases outside the gene matches. The authors' processing: Reference gene primers were amplified, and this amplification served to estimate nucleated cell counts. Sequencing was performed with immunoSEQ multiplex PCR; in TCRdb, only in-frame clones are kept and a portion is missing. V, J and clone size are those of that table, while D and trimming were read from the DNA. The table includes roughly 290,000 clones, roughly 84% detected once. One Seattle source followed patients from active infection through their disease course.

Sequencing input: peripheral blood. The clonotype comes from a human donor with COVID-19, enrolled during active disease. The donor label of this sample is uncertain. The chain couples TRBV27 to TRBJ2-1; 12 nucleotides align to TRBD2. CDR3: CASSSLLLAGGHYNEQFF. Here the CDR3 DNA reads TGTGCCAGCAGTTCCCTCCTTCTAGCGGGAGGGCACTACAATGAGCAGTTCTTC.